The sequence of this T cell receptor beta chain was determined in a study of technical replicates of blood from four donors listed by TCRdb under 2017. With regard to this clone: Which antigen it targets is not known. Qualities for individual bases were not recorded, and no much larger clone is one base off.

Libraries were built with the immunoSEQ multiplex PCR assay. What TCRdb holds here is the immuneACCESS table cut down to in-frame rearrangements. Part of the clones is not present; checked against another copy, under half of the missing clones reflect an unresolved V gene, and the others are unexplained. The sample table lists 65,000 to 85,000 clones, 80% to 95% of them with a count of one. The ten largest clonotypes hold 0.27% of the sample. Specimen: T cells isolated from PBMCs. This sequence originates from a human donor in good health.

The sequenced DNA: TGTGCCAGCAGTGATCTCCTAGGAGGCACAGATACGCAGTATTTT. Its protein is CASSDLLGGTDTQYF. This receptor chain uses TRBV25-1 and TRBJ2-3, with the D gene call left open. Based on the germline V gene, the CDR1 and CDR2 sequences are MGHDK and SYGVNS. Deletion took 3 bases off V and 1 base off J, with a span of 11 bases between the germline ends. The CDR3 numbers 15 residues from cysteine through phenylalanine. The CDR3 DNA has 45 bases and is translated from base 1.